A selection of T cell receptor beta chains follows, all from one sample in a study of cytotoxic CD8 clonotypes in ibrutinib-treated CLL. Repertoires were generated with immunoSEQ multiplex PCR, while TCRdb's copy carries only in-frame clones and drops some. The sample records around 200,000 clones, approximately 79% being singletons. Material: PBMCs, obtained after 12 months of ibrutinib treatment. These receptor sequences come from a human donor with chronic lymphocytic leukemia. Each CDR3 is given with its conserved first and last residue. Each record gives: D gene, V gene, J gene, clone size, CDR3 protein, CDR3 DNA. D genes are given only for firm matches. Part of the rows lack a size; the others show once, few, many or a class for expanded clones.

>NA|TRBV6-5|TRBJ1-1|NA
CASSPTGMNTEAFF
TGTGCCAGCAGTCCGACAGGTATGAACACTGAAGCTTTCTTT
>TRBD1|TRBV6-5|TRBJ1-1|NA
CASSPGQGFLEAFF
TGTGCCAGCAGCCCGGGACAGGGGTTTTTAGAAGCTTTCTTT
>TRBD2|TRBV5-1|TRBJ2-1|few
CASTLTSGSSYNEQFF
TGCGCCAGCACCCTCACTAGCGGGAGCTCCTACAATGAGCAGTTCTTC
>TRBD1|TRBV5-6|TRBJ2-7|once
CASSHNPSDRGWEQYF
TGTGCCAGCAGTCACAATCCCTCGGACAGGGGTTGGGAGCAGTACTTC
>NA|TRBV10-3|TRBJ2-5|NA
CAISATLQETQYF
TGTGCCATCAGTGCGACCCTCCAAGAGACCCAGTACTTC
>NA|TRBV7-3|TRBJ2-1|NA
CASSLRVRGISSYNEQFF
TGTGCCAGCAGCCTCCGGGTCCGGGGGATAAGCTCCTACAATGAGCAGTTCTTC
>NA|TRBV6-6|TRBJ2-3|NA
CALGGRGRDTQYF
TGTGCCCTCGGTGGGCGGGGGCGGGATACGCAGTATTTT
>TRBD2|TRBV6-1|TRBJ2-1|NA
CATSGTSGRGEQFF
TGTGCCACCTCCGGGACTAGCGGGAGAGGAGAGCAGTTCTTC
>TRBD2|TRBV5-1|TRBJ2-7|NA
CASSPGLAGGIPYEQYF
TGCGCCAGCAGCCCAGGACTAGCGGGGGGCATACCCTACGAGCAGTACTTC
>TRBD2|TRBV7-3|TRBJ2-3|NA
CASSLGAGVSDTQYF
TGTGCCAGCAGCTTAGGAGCGGGGGTTTCAGATACGCAGTATTTT
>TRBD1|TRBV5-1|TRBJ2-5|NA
CASSTGQGAGETQYF
TGCGCCAGCAGCACAGGACAGGGGGCGGGAGAGACCCAGTACTTC
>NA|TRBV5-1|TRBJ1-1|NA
CASSLGGFMNTEAFF
TGCGCCAGCAGCTTGGGCGGTTTCATGAACACTGAAGCTTTCTTT
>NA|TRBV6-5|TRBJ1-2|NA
CASSELGYGYTF
TGTGCCAGCTCAGAGCTGGGCTATGGCTACACCTTC
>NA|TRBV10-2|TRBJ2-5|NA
CASSESWDSGWETQYF
TGCGCCAGCAGTGAGTCCTGGGACTCTGGTTGGGAGACCCAGTACTTC
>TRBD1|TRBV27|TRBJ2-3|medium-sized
CASRDRSSTDTQYF
TGTGCCAGTAGGGACAGAAGTAGCACAGATACGCAGTATTTT
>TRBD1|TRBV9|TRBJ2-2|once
CASSLTGALRNTGELFF
TGTGCCAGCAGCCTTACAGGGGCCCTCCGGAACACCGGGGAGCTGTTTTTT
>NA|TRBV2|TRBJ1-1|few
CASRDSWMNTEAFF
TGTGCCAGCAGGGACAGCTGGATGAACACTGAAGCTTTCTTT
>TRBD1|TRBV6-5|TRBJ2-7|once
CASSYGQGASYEQYF
TGTGCCAGCAGTTACGGTCAGGGGGCCTCCTACGAGCAGTACTTC
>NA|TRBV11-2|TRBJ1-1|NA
CASSFNHGASRGAEAFF
TGTGCCAGCAGCTTTAACCACGGGGCATCTCGAGGCGCTGAAGCTTTCTTT
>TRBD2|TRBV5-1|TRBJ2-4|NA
CASSFTSTSGVHKAKNIQYF
TGCGCCAGCAGCTTTACCTCAACTAGCGGGGTCCATAAAGCCAAAAACATTCAGTACTTC
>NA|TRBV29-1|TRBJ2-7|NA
CSVDYEGYEQYF
TGCAGCGTTGATTACGAGGGGTACGAGCAGTACTTC
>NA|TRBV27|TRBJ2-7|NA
CASSLTAAIYEQYF
TGTGCCAGCAGTTTAACGGCGGCTATCTACGAGCAGTACTTC
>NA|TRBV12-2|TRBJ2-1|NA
CASRSPEGLAAYNEQFF
TGTGCAAGTCGCTCGCCCGAGGGACTAGCGGCCTACAATGAGCAGTTCTTC
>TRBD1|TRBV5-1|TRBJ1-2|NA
CASSLQGANGYTF
TGCGCCAGCAGCTTACAGGGGGCCAATGGCTACACCTTC
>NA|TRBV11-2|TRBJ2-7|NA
CASSLDTYPESDEQYF
TGTGCCAGCAGCTTAGATACGTACCCCGAGAGCGACGAGCAGTACTTC
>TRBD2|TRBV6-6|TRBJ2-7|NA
CASSRDYAYEQYF
TGTGCCAGCAGTCGGGACTACGCCTACGAGCAGTACTTC
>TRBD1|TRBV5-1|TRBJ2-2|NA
CATGTGNTGELFF
TGCGCCACCGGGACAGGGAACACCGGGGAGCTGTTTTTT
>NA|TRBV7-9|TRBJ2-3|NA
CASSRTRGMGDTQYF
TGTGCCAGCAGCCGCACTAGAGGGATGGGAGATACGCAGTATTTT
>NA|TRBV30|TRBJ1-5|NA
CAWSEGNQPQHF
TGTGCCTGGAGCGAAGGGAATCAGCCCCAGCATTTT
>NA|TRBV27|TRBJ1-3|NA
CASSFTGQGGNTIYF
TGTGCCAGCAGTTTCACAGGGCAGGGTGGAAACACCATATATTTT
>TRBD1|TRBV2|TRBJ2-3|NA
CASRPGTGVGSSTDTQYF
TGTGCCAGCAGGCCCGGGACAGGGGTCGGCTCTAGCACAGATACGCAGTATTTT
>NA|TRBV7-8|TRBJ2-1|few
CASSLRASSYNEQFF
TGTGCCAGCAGCTTAAGGGCAAGCTCCTACAATGAGCAGTTCTTC
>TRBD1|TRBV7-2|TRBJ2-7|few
CASSTNRGYEQYF
TGTGCCAGCAGCACAAACAGGGGGTACGAGCAGTACTTC
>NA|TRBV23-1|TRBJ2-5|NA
CASSQFRSLIDGSRETQYF
TGCGCCAGCAGTCAATTCCGCTCTCTTATCGACGGTTCCCGGGAGACCCAGTACTTC
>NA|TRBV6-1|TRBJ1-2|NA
CASSEEVTYYGYTF
TGTGCCAGCAGTGAAGAGGTCACTTACTATGGCTACACCTTC
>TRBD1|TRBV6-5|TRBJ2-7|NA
CASRLGQGKYEQYF
TGTGCCAGCAGGCTGGGACAGGGGAAATACGAGCAGTACTTC
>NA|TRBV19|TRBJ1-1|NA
CASSLGRSEAFF
TGTGCCAGTAGTCTCGGACGTAGTGAAGCTTTCTTT
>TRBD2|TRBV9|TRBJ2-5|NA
CASSAGRTPARETQYF
TGTGCCAGCAGCGCCGGGAGGACTCCGGCGAGGGAGACCCAGTACTTC
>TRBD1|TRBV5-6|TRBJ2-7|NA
CASSFGVGGSLYEQYF
TGTGCCAGCAGCTTCGGGGTAGGGGGCTCCCTCTACGAGCAGTACTTC
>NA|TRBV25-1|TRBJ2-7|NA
CASRPTDLHEQYF
TGTGCCAGCAGGCCGACAGACCTTCACGAGCAGTACTTC
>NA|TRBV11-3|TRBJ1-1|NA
CASSLSPDEAFF
TGTGCCAGCAGCTTATCGCCCGATGAAGCTTTCTTT
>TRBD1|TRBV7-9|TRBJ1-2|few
CATSQGARNGYTF
TGTGCCACCTCACAGGGGGCGCGTAATGGCTACACCTTC
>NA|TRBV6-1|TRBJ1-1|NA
CASRLGSVTEAFF
TGTGCCAGCAGGCTTGGATCGGTGACTGAAGCTTTCTTT
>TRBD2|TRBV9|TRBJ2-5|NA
CASSTLAGSRETQYF
TGTGCCAGCAGTACCCTAGCGGGCTCCAGAGAGACCCAGTACTTC
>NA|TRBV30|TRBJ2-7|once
CAWSVGSYEQYF
TGTGCCTGGAGTGTCGGGAGCTACGAGCAGTACTTC
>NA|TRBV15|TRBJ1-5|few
CATSRPPTNQPQHF
TGTGCCACCAGCAGACCACCAACCAATCAGCCCCAGCATTTT
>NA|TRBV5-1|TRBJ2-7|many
CASSPDRPYEQYF
TGCGCCAGCAGCCCGGACAGACCCTACGAGCAGTACTTC
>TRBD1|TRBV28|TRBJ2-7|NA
CASLGGTGSYEQYF
TGTGCCAGCCTTGGAGGGACAGGATCCTACGAGCAGTACTTC
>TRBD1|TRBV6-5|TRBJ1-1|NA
CASRLRGLGTEAFF
TGTGCCAGCAGGCTCAGGGGGCTAGGCACTGAAGCTTTCTTT
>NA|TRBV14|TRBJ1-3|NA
CASSLQGLGTIYF
TGTGCCAGCAGCCTACAAGGCCTTGGCACCATATATTTT
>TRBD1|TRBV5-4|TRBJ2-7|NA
CASSRDRGPNEQYF
TGTGCCAGCAGCAGGGACAGGGGGCCCAACGAGCAGTACTTC
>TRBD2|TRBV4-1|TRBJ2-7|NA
CASSQAGGGYEQYF
TGCGCCAGCAGCCAAGCCGGGGGGGGTTACGAGCAGTACTTC
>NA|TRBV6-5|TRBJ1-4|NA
CASSYLVATNEKLFF
TGTGCCAGCAGTTACTTGGTGGCCACTAATGAAAAACTGTTTTTT
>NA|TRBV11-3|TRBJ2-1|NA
CASSLGLAGDNEQFF
TGTGCCAGCAGCTTAGGACTAGCAGGGGATAATGAGCAGTTCTTC
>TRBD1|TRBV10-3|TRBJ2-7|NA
CAISSPQDRPGQGAYEQYF
TGTGCCATCAGCTCTCCCCAAGATAGACCGGGACAGGGGGCCTACGAGCAGTACTTC
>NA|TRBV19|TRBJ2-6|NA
CASSSGHSSGANVLTF
TGTGCCAGTAGTTCGGGACACAGCTCTGGGGCCAACGTCCTGACTTTC